Detailed here is one TCR beta chain. Its antigen is currently not known. Nothing much larger sits one base from this clone, and base qualities are not available. CDR1 and CDR2, per the germline V gene, are MNHNS and SASEGT. The CDR3 runs 15 amino acids, cysteine and phenylalanine included. Just the 45-base CDR3 DNA is kept, in frame starting at base 1. Trimming at the junction amounts to 7 bases on V and 0 bases on J, and the germline ends lie 13 bases apart. Library construction relied on 5' RACE. TCRdb records Illumina HiSeq 2500 as the sequencer. A second PCR of about 7 to 12 cycles was performed with a sample-barcoded 5' primer and a J-beta primer mix. Each TCR beta cDNA molecule received a unique molecular identifier from a template-switch 5' adaptor carrying 12 random nucleotides. Each sample yielded at least 3 million CDR3-containing paired-end reads. All of the RNA was converted into first-strand cDNA using the Mint cDNA synthesis kit, with a TRBC-specific oligonucleotide serving as the primer. Following uracil-DNA glycosylase treatment, a first 18-cycle PCR with universal primers M1SS and BC2_uni_R was performed on all cDNA. Processing in the source paper ran as follows. For normalization, 1 million high-quality reads were randomly selected from each sample, with every read carrying a distinct molecular identifier. Reads sharing molecular identifiers were discarded rather than binned into consensus sequences. MiTCR, set to a Q25 quality threshold and the strictest error-elimination algorithm, was used for CDR3 identification, clonotype clustering and error correction. A nonparametric unseen species model with Euler transformation was used to estimate a lower bound on total TCR beta diversity. TCRdb reprocessed the public reads (quality trimming at Q25 with fastp, clone calling with MiXCR) and kept in-frame beta chains. Every distinct CDR3 protein forms one entry, paired with its most common genes and DNA. Clone size and V and J calls follow TCRdb, not the original study. The sample table holds some 1.5 million distinct CDR3 sequences, of which 25% to 30% were seen once. Of the sample, around 7.7% falls within the top ten clones.

The approximately 40 donors, aged roughly 6 to 100 years, were systemically healthy Caucasian individuals from Russia. Each donor gave 9.5 to 10 milliliters of peripheral blood, drawn into EDTA-treated Vacutainer tubes. Ficoll-Paque density-gradient centrifugation was used to isolate PBMCs, with at least 6 million per sample. Total RNA was extracted from PBMCs with Trizol reagent, with at least 5 micrograms obtained per sample. The percentages of naive CD45RAhigh/CD27high T cells were determined by flow cytometry on a PBMC aliquot from every donor. The record originates from a study of blood T cells in healthy people across ages (dated by TCRdb to between 2014 and 2017). About the investigation overall: In model experiments, template switching captured roughly one uniquely barcoded TCR beta cDNA molecule for every two T cells. The study measured age-related changes in TCR beta repertoire diversity using deep sequencing normalized with unique cDNA molecular identifiers. The donors were split into four age groups: young (average approximately 16 years), middle-aged (39), aged (over 55) and long-lived (approximately 80). To avoid experimental bias, donors of different ages were randomly spread across the sequencing lanes. The study analyzed two additional independent replicas of 1 million unique cDNA reads from the same blood draw for two donors, one aged 18 to 30 and one aged 80 or older. Points the paper makes about the study in general: Because the CMV infection status of the donors was unknown, age-related changes in expanded clonotypes may potentially have been confounded. Estimates of total diversity from one million sequenced T cells were regarded as lower bounds and underestimates. Compared with the aged group, more naive CD4+ T cells, fewer expanded clones and increased TCR diversity were shown by the long-lived group, suggesting age selection. Observed TCR beta diversity per million T cells fell roughly linearly with age, and a significant reduction was already apparent by age around 40. Bulk unsorted PBMC profiling prevented conclusive comparison of naive and antigen-experienced compartments. Observed TCR beta diversity correlated strongly with the percentage of naive T cells measured by flow cytometry.

The sample was blood. The chain employs TRBV6-1 and TRBJ1-3; a confident D gene designation cannot be given. This TCR came from a woman aged 25 to 39 in good health. The DNA reads TGTGCCAGCAATACCGGGTCTAGCTCTGGAAACACCATATATTTT. Its protein reads: CASNTGSSSGNTIYF.